The clone carrying this T cell receptor beta chain has more than one count but fewer than ten. Its antigen is as yet unknown. This sample is part of a study of CD8 T cells in ankylosing spondylitis. Study observations and caveats: The study identified a TCR beta motif of under ten highly homologous variants that appeared characteristic of ankylosing spondylitis blood. According to the report, clones linked to the disease were significantly enriched in matched synovial fluid samples taken from ankylosing spondylitis patients. Some of the motif variants had earlier been found in reactive arthritis patients' fluid and blood.

Trimming at V came to 7 bases and at J to 2 bases, leaving 8 bases not matched to a gene. Germline loops: CDR1 SNHLY, CDR2 FYNNEI. This CDR3 has 15 residues. TCRdb independently ran MiXCR on the 5' RACE reads; one entry per CDR3 protein. This sample carries fewer than 500,000 distinct CDR3 sequences, 25% to 30% of them seen once, and the ten largest clones take over 0.8%. V and J are TRBV2 and TRBJ2-7, with TRBD2 identical over 10 bases. The receptor was derived from a male donor with ankylosing spondylitis. The sample was blood, either unsorted or a sorted T cell fraction (not recorded which). For the CDR3, the DNA is TGTGCCAGCACCAAAAGCGGGGGGGGCACCTACGAGCAGTACTTC. Translation gives CASTKSGGGTYEQYF.